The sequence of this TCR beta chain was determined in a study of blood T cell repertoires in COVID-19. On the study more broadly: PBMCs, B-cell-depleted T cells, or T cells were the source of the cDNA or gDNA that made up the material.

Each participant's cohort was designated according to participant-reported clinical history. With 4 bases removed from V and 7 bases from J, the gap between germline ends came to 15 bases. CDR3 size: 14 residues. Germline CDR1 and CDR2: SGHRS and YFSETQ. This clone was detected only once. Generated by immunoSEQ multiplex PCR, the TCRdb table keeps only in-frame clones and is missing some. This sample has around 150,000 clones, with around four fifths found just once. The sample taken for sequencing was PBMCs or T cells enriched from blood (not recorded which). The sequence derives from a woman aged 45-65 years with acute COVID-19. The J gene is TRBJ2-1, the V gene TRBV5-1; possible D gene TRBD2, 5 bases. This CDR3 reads CASSRQTGSNEQFF. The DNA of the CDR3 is TGCGCCAGCAGCCGACAAACGGGGAGTAATGAGCAGTTCTTC.